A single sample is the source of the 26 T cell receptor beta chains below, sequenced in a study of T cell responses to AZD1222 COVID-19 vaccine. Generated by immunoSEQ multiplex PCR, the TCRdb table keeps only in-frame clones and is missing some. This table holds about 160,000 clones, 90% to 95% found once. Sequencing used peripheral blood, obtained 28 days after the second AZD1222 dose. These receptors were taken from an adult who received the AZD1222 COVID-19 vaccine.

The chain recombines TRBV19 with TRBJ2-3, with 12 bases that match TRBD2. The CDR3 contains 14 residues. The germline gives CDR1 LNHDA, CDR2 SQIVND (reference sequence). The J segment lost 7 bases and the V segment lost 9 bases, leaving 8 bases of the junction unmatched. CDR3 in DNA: TGTGCCAGCAGGACTAGCGGGAAGAGGAATACGCAGTATTTT. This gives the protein CASRTSGKRNTQYF.

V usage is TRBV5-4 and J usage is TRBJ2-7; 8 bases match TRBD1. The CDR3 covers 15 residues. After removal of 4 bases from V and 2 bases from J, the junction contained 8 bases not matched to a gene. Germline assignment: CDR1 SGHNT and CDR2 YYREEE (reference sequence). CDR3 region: CASSGGTGSPYEQYF. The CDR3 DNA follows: TGTGCCAGCAGCGGAGGGACAGGATCCCCCTACGAGCAGTACTTC.

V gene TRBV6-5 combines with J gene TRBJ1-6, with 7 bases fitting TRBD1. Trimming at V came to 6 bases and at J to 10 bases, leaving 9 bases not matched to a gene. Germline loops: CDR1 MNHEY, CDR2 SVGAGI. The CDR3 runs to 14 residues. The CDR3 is CASSPRTGGSPLHF. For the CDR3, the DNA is TGTGCCAGCAGCCCCCGGACAGGCGGATCACCCCTCCACTTT.

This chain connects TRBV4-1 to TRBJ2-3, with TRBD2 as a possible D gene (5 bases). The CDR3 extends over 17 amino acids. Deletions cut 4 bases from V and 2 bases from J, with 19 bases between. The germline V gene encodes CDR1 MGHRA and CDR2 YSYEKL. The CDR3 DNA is TGCGCCAGCAGCCCTAAATTACTAGGTACGATCACAGATACGCAGTATTTT. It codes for CASSPKLLGTITDTQYF.

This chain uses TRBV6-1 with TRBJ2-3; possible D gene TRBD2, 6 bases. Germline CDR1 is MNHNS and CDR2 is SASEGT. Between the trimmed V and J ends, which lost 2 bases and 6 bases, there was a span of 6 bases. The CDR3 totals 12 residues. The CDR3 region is CASSERGDTQYF. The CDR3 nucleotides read TGTGCCAGCAGTGAACGGGGGGATACGCAGTATTTT.

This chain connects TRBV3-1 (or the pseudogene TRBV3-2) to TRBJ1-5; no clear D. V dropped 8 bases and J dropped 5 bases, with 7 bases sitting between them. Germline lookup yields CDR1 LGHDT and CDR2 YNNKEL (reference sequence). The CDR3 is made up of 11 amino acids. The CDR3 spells CASGPDQPQHF. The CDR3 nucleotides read TGTGCCAGCGGACCGGATCAGCCCCAGCATTTT.

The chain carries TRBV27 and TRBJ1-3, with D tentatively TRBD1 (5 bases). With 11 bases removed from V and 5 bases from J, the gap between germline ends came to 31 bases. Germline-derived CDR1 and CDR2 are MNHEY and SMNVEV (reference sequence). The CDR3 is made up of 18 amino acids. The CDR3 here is CAASPGLLFLKPRNTIYF. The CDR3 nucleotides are TGTGCCGCAAGCCCGGGACTGTTATTTCTAAAGCCAAGAAACACCATATATTTT.

The CDR3 here is CASSDGTSGGGTDTQYF. The CDR3 DNA reads TGTGCCAGCAGTGACGGAACTAGCGGGGGGGGCACAGATACGCAGTATTTT. The chain links TRBV6-4 to TRBJ2-3, with 13 bases identical to TRBD2. CDR1 is MRHNA and CDR2 is SNTAGT in the germline V gene. V was pared by 2 bases and J by 1 base, with 3 bases of the junction left unmatched. This CDR3 comprises 17 residues.

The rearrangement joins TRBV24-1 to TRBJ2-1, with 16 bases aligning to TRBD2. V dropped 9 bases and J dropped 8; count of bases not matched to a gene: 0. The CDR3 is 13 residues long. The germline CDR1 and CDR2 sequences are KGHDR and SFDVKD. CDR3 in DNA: TGTGCCACCGGGACTAGCGGGGGGGATGAGCAGTTCTTC. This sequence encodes CATGTSGGDEQFF.

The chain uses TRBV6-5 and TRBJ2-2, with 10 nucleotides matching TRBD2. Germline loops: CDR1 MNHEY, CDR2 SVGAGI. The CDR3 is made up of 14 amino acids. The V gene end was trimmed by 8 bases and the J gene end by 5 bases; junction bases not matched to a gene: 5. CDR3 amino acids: CASSDSGGTGELFF. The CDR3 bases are TGTGCCAGCTCGGATAGCGGGGGGACCGGGGAGCTGTTTTTT.

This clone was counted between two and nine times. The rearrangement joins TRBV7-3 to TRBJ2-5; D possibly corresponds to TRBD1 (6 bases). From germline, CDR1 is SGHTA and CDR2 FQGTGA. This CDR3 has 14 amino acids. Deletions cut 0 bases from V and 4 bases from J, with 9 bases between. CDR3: CASSLTGRGETQYF. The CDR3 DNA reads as TGTGCCAGCAGCTTAACCGGCAGGGGAGAGACCCAGTACTTC.

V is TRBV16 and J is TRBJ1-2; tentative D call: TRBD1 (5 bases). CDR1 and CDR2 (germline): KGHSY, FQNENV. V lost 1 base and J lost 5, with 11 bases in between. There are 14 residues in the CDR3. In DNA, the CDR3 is TGTGCCAGCAGCCAATTCCTACAGGTTTATGGCTACACCTTC. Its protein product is CASSQFLQVYGYTF.

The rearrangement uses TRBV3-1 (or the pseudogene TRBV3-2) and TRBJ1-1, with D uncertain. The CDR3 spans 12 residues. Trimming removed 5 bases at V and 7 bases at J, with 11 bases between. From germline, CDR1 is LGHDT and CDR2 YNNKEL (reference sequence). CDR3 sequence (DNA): TGTGCCAGCAGCTATATACCAGATGAAGCTTTCTTT. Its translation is CASSYIPDEAFF.

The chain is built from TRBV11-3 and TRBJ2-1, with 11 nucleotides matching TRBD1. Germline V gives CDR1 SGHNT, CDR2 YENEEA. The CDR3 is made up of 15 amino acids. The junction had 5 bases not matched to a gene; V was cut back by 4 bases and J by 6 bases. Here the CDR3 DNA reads TGTGCCAGCAGCTGGGCCGGGACAGGGGGCAATGAGCAGTTCTTC. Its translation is CASSWAGTGGNEQFF.

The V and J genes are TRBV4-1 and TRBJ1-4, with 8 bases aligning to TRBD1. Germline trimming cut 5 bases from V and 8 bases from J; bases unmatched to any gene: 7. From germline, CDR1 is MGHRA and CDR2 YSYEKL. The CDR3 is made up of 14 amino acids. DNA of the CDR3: TGCGCCAGCAGCGCAGGGGGCGCCCCGGAAAAACTGTTTTTT. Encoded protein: CASSAGGAPEKLFF.

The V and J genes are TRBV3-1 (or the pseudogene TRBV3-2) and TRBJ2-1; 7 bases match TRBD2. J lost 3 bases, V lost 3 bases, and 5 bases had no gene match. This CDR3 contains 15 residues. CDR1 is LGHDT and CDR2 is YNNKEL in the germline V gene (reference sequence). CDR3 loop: CASSQGGASYNEQFF. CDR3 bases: TGTGCCAGCAGCCAGGGAGGGGCGAGCTACAATGAGCAGTTCTTC.

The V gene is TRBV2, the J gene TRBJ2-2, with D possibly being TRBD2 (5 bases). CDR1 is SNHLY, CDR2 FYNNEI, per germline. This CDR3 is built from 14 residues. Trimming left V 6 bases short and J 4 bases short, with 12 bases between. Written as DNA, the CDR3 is TGTGCCAGCAGAGAACTAACTAGCACCGGGGAGCTGTTTTTT. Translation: CASRELTSTGELFF.

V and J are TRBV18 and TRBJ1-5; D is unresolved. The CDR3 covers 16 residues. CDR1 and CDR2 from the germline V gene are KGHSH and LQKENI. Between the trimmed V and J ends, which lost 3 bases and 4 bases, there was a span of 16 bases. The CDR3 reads CASSPSDGSLNQPQHF. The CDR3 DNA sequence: TGTGCCAGCTCACCCTCGGACGGGTCCCTTAATCAGCCCCAGCATTTT.

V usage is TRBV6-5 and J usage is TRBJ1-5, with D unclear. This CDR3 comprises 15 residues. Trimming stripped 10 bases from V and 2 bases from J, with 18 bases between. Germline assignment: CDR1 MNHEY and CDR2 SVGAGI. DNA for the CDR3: TGTGCCACCGAACCTCGGGCTTTGGGCAATCAGCCCCAGCATTTT. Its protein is CATEPRALGNQPQHF.

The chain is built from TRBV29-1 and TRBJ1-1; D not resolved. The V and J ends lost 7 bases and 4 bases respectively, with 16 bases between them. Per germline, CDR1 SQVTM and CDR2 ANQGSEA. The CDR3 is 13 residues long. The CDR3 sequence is CSAGGSWGTEAFF. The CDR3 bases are TGCAGCGCTGGAGGGTCCTGGGGCACTGAAGCTTTCTTT.

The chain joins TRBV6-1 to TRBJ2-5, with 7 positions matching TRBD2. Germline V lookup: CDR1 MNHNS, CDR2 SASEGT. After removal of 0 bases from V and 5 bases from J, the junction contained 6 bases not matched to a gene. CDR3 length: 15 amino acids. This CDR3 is CASSEAGGSWETQYF. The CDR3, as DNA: TGTGCCAGCAGTGAAGCCGGGGGGAGCTGGGAGACCCAGTACTTC.

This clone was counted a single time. DNA for the CDR3: TGCGCCAGCAGCTTGGACTCAGGGATCCAGGATTCACCCCTCCACTTT. Encoded protein: CASSLDSGIQDSPLHF. The chain recombines TRBV5-1 with TRBJ1-6; maybe TRBD1 (5 bases). Germline loops: CDR1 SGHRS, CDR2 YFSETQ. This CDR3 has 16 residues. Trimming took off 0 bases at V and 8 bases at J, with 15 bases between the two ends.

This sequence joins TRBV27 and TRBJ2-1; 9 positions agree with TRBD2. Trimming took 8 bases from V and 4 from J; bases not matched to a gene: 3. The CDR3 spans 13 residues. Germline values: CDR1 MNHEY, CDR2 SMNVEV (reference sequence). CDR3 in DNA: TGTGCCAGCCAAACTAGCGGGTACAATGAGCAGTTCTTC. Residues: CASQTSGYNEQFF.

The CDR3 DNA reads TGTGCCAGCAGCCCAGCCCGGTCCGGGGAGCTGTTTTTT. Its translation: CASSPARSGELFF. The V call is TRBV7-8, the J call TRBJ2-2; D not certain. This CDR3 is 13 amino acids long. CDR1 is SGHVS and CDR2 is FQNEAQ in the germline V gene. V was cut by 5 bases and J by 6 bases, with 10 bases left in between.

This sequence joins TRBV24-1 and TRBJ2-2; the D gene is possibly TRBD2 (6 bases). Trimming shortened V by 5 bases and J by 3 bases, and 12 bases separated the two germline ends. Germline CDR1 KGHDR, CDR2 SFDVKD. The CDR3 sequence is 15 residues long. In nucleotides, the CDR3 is TGTGCCACCAGTGTCTCGGGACTGTACACCGGGGAGCTGTTTTTT. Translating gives CATSVSGLYTGELFF.

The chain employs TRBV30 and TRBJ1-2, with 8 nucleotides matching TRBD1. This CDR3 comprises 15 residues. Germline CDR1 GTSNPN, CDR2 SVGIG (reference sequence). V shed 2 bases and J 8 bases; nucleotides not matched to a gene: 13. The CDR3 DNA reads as TGTGCCTGGAGTCCAGGGACAGGACTACGGAGAGGCTACACCTTC. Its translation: CAWSPGTGLRRGYTF.